One and the same sample provided the 24 T cell receptor beta chains below, sequenced in a study of cytomegalovirus exposure and HLA in healthy donors. 13 Jbeta primers and 60 Vbeta primers were used for the PCR. Assay: immunoSEQ multiplex PCR; the TCRdb copy retains only in-frame clones and omits some. The sample yields about 110,000 clones, 70% seen once. Sequencing was carried out using PBMCs. Every receptor here comes from a man aged 35 to 55 in good health and CMV-seropositive.

The gene calls are TRBV25-1 and TRBJ1-1; D ambiguous. The CDR3 contains 16 residues. The germline gives CDR1 MGHDK, CDR2 SYGVNS. Trimming stripped 0 bases from V and 1 base from J, with 12 bases between. The CDR3 bases are TGTGCCAGCAGTGAATATGCCTATCCACCGAACACTGAAGCTTTCTTT. This encodes CASSEYAYPPNTEAFF.

The chain has TRBV28 and TRBJ2-7; D not certain. The CDR3 extends over 11 amino acids. Trimming removed 6 bases from V and 1 base from J, with 4 bases in between. The germline gives CDR1 MDHEN, CDR2 SYDVKM. The CDR3 bases are TGTGCCAGCAGGTCATCCTACGAGCAGTACTTC. Its protein is CASRSSYEQYF.

The chain employs TRBV29-1 and TRBJ1-1, with D hard to call. Deletions cut 4 bases from V and 8 bases from J, with 11 bases between. Germline loops: CDR1 SQVTM, CDR2 ANQGSEA. The CDR3 contains 11 residues. The CDR3 region has the DNA TGCAGCGTTGGAACTTTACAGGAAGCTTTCTTT. It codes for CSVGTLQEAFF.

This chain links TRBV21-1 with TRBJ2-7; the table's D gene call, TRBD1, was not cross checked with the DNA. TRBV21-1 is noted as a pseudogene. The CDR3 is 17 amino acids. The CDR3 sequence: CASSLRLFNRTNYEQYF. In DNA, the CDR3 is TGTGCCAGCAGCCTTAGACTTTTTAACAGGACAAACTACGAGCAGTACTTC.

V and J are TRBV4-1 and TRBJ2-2; 10 nucleotides line up with TRBD1. The CDR3 spans 19 residues. CDR1 and CDR2 from the germline V gene are MGHRA and YSYEKL. J lost 4 bases, V lost 0 bases, and 11 bases had no gene match. In DNA, the CDR3 is TGCGCCAGCAGCCAAGATGGTCGGGACAGGGGTTTTGTCACCGGGGAGCTGTTTTTT. Translation gives CASSQDGRDRGFVTGELFF.

The chain recombines TRBV6-1 with TRBJ1-3, with 8 nucleotides matching TRBD1. Trimming removed 4 bases from V and 1 base from J; junction bases left unmatched: 6. The germline CDR1 and CDR2 sequences are MNHNS and SASEGT. The CDR3 covers 16 residues. The CDR3 here is CASSATTGASGNTIYF. In DNA, the CDR3 is TGTGCCAGCAGTGCCACGACAGGGGCATCTGGAAACACCATATATTTT.

The chain couples TRBV28 to TRBJ2-1; tentatively, D is TRBD2 (5 bases). The CDR3 runs to 16 residues. Trimming stripped 5 bases from V and 5 bases from J, with 19 bases between. Germline loops: CDR1 MDHEN, CDR2 SYDVKM. CDR3 loop: CASSEGPVPVNNEQFF. The CDR3 DNA reads as TGTGCCAGCAGTGAGGGTCCAGTCCCAGTAAACAATGAGCAGTTCTTC. The variable domain in full, completed from reference TRBV28 and TRBJ2-1, reads DVKVTQSSRYLVKRTGEKVFLECVQDMDHENMFWYRQDPGLGLRLIYFSYDVKMKEKGDIPEGYSVSREKKERFSLILESASTNQTSMYLCASSEGPVPVNNEQFFGPGTRLTVL.

This clone was seen a few times. The chain links TRBV6-7 to TRBJ1-5; TRBD1 is a possible D gene (5 bases). TRBV6-7 is noted as an ORF with a role that remains uncertain. The CDR3 sequence is 18 residues long. The V end lost 2 bases, the J end lost 0 bases, and 17 bases lay between the germline ends. The CDR3 DNA follows: TGTGCCAGCAGTTACGGGGACCCCCCCGGGGGTAGCAATCAGCCCCAGCATTTT. It yields the protein CASSYGDPPGGSNQPQHF.

The rearrangement links TRBV28 to TRBJ2-7; TRBD1 agrees at 10 bases. With 0 bases clipped from V and 5 bases from J, the junction kept 4 bases outside the gene matches. CDR3 length: 15 amino acids. Per the germline V gene, CDR1 is MDHEN and CDR2 is SYDVKM. The CDR3 DNA follows: TGTGCCAGCAGTTTATGGGGGACAGGGGCCAACGAGCAGTACTTC. Protein product: CASSLWGTGANEQYF.

The chain uses TRBV5-4 and TRBJ1-1, with unresolved D. Germline values: CDR1 SGHNT, CDR2 YYREEE (reference sequence). Trimming pared 2 bases from V and 1 base from J, leaving 6 bases between. CDR3 length: 13 residues. The CDR3 is CASSFYGNTEAFF. The CDR3 DNA reads TGTGCCAGCAGCTTTTACGGGAACACTGAAGCTTTCTTT.

With regard to this clone: An end of the junction differs from the germline gene, which may be a read error. The chain recombines TRBV18 with TRBJ2-1; D is possibly TRBD2 (7 bases). The CDR3 is 15 residues long. Germline V CDR1 and CDR2: KGHSH, LQKENI. The CDR3 is CASSPRGGDVNEQFF. The CDR3 DNA is TGTGCCAGCTCACCACGAGGGGGGGATGTGAATGAACAGTTCTTC.

This clone was seen a few times. The chain is built from TRBV5-1 and TRBJ2-5; the D gene is possibly TRBD2 (6 bases). Germline lookup yields CDR1 SGHRS and CDR2 YFSETQ. CDR3 size: 15 residues. The V end lost 0 bases, the J end lost 5 bases, and 14 bases lay between the germline ends. CDR3: CASSLVGWGRETQYF. CDR3 coding DNA: TGCGCCAGCAGCTTGGTAGGTTGGGGGAGGGAGACCCAGTACTTC.

This clone was counted a single time. The chain combines TRBV28 with TRBJ2-2; D possibly corresponds to TRBD1 (6 bases). Trimming removed 7 bases at V and 8 bases at J, with 17 bases between. Germline V CDR1 and CDR2: MDHEN, SYDVKM. This CDR3 is built from 14 residues. CDR3 loop: CASIVSVGAGELFF. The CDR3 coding sequence is TGTGCCAGCATAGTATCTGTGGGGGCGGGGGAGCTGTTTTTT.

CDR3 loop: CASSLAGSGTEAFF. For the CDR3, the DNA is TGCGCCAGCAGCTTGGCGGGGTCCGGCACTGAAGCTTTCTTT. The chain couples TRBV5-1 to TRBJ1-1; no clear D gene. Germline loops: CDR1 SGHRS, CDR2 YFSETQ. V lost 0 bases and J lost 4, with 10 bases in between. The CDR3 sequence is 14 residues long. The whole variable domain, remainder taken from reference TRBV5-1 and TRBJ1-1, is KAGVTQTPRYLIKTRGQQVTLSCSPISGHRSVSWYQQTPGQGLQFLFEYFSETQRNKGNFPGRFSGRQFSNSRSEMNVSTLELGDSALYLCASSLAGSGTEAFFGQGTRLTVV.

This clone has a single count. The chain combines TRBV19 with TRBJ1-5; no reliable D call. Germline V gene data show CDR1 as LNHDA and CDR2 as SQIVND (reference sequence). V was shortened by 0 bases and J by 4 bases, with 10 bases between the two germline ends. The CDR3 has 15 residues. The CDR3 DNA reads TGTGCCAGTAGTATAGATCAAGCGGGTAATCAGCCCCAGCATTTT. Amino acids: CASSIDQAGNQPQHF.

The chain has TRBV5-4 and TRBJ2-1; TRBD1 matches 10 bases. The CDR3 covers 15 residues. Germline V gene lookup returns CDR1 SGHNT and CDR2 YYREEE (reference sequence). The V segment lost 2 bases and the J segment 8 bases; nucleotides outside the gene matches: 7. The CDR3: CASSLPGQGTDEQFF. CDR3 bases: TGTGCCAGCAGCTTACCGGGACAGGGGACCGATGAGCAGTTCTTC.

The chain recombines TRBV2 with TRBJ2-7, with D possibly TRBD1 on 6 matching bases. The V gene's germline CDR1 is SNHLY and CDR2 FYNNEI. There are 15 residues in the CDR3. Trimming stripped 0 bases from V and 2 bases from J, with 11 bases between. The CDR3 loop is CASSEARQGTYEQYF. For the CDR3, the DNA is TGTGCCAGCAGTGAAGCGCGTCAGGGGACCTACGAGCAGTACTTC.

The chain couples TRBV7-9 to TRBJ2-2, with TRBD2 identical over 9 bases. CDR3 length: 15 amino acids. In germline, CDR1 is SEHNR, CDR2 FQNEAQ (reference sequence). J gave up 4 bases and V 1 base, and 1 base lay outside the gene matches. The CDR3 here is CASSLVAGVTGELFF. In DNA, the CDR3 is TGTGCCAGCAGCTTAGTAGCGGGGGTCACCGGGGAGCTGTTTTTT.

The J gene is TRBJ2-1, the V gene TRBV7-3; TRBD2 aligns across 10 bases. V dropped 5 bases and J dropped 8; count of bases not matched to a gene: 3. The CDR3 covers 13 residues. Germline V gene data show CDR1 as SGHTA and CDR2 as FQGTGA. CDR3 residues: CASSLGLADEQFF. The CDR3, as DNA: TGTGCCAGCAGCCTCGGACTAGCGGATGAGCAGTTCTTC.

The chain uses TRBV2 and TRBJ2-5; tentative D call: TRBD2 (5 bases). Germline V gene sequence: CDR1 SNHLY, CDR2 FYNNEI. The CDR3 length is 13 residues. V was pared by 6 bases and J by 5 bases, with 13 bases between. CDR3 protein: CASSGIIRETQYF. The CDR3 DNA reads TGTGCCAGCAGCGGGATTATCCGGGAGACCCAGTACTTC.

Written as DNA, the CDR3 is TGTGCCAGCAGCCGGGACAGGGGGCGAATCGAGCAGTACTTC. It yields the protein CASSRDRGRIEQYF. The chain couples TRBV5-4 to TRBJ2-7; 12 nucleotides align to TRBD1. The CDR3 has 14 amino acids. V was clipped by 4 bases and J by 6 bases; unmatched bases: 5. CDR1 SGHNT and CDR2 YYREEE come from the germline V gene (reference sequence).

This clone was seen a few times. The V call is TRBV2, the J call TRBJ1-1, with 9 positions matching TRBD1. Germline assignment: CDR1 SNHLY and CDR2 FYNNEI. V gave up 3 bases and J gave up 5 bases; unmatched junction bases: 7. The CDR3 runs 15 residues. In nucleotides, the CDR3 is TGTGCCAGCAGTGACTCGGACAGGGGAAGGACTGAAGCTTTCTTT. Translated: CASSDSDRGRTEAFF.

The J gene is TRBJ2-1, the V gene TRBV9; 8 bases map to TRBD1. The CDR3 contains 13 residues. The germline CDR1 and CDR2 sequences are SGDLS and YYNGEE. The J segment lost 15 bases and the V segment lost 4 bases, leaving 12 bases of the junction unmatched. This chain's CDR3 is CASSSVEGGQVFF. The CDR3 region has the DNA TGTGCCAGCAGCTCGGTCGAAGGGGGACAGGTGTTCTTC.

The chain joins TRBV7-8 to TRBJ2-7, with 7 nucleotides matching TRBD1. The CDR3 contains 14 residues. V trimming: 1 base; J trimming: 0 bases; junction bases outside the gene matches: 0. Germline V gene sequence: CDR1 SGHVS, CDR2 FQNEAQ. The CDR3 DNA reads as TGTGCCAGCAGCTTAGGGACAGGCTCCTACGAGCAGTACGTC. Its translation: CASSLGTGSYEQYV.